This TCR beta chain was observed in a study of T cells in Graves' hyperthyroidism and ophthalmopathy. TCR beta CDR3 regions were amplified from RNA transcripts. RT-PCR in the first round (using the HTBI primer set) targeted the TCR CDR3. Via MiXCR, TCRdb re-called the multiplex PCR reads, giving one row per CDR3 protein. Of roughly 500,000 distinct CDR3 sequences in the sample, around 45% were seen once. General observations from the study: Most thyroid clonotypes with frequency above 0.001 were detected in blood. A model built on 13 V-J features separated ophthalmopathy from stable hyperthyroidism.

The CDR3 totals 14 residues. Germline lookup yields CDR1 MDHEN and CDR2 SYDVKM. Orbital computed tomography, thyroid ultrasound, serum thyroxine and TRAb, and clinical symptoms together informed the diagnoses. Turning to this clonotype: Its target is unknown. A read error is possible here, since a much larger clone lies one base away.

V usage is TRBV28 and J usage is TRBJ1-2; D is ambiguous. What was sequenced was peripheral blood or thyroid tissue (not recorded which). The TCR was taken from an adult woman with Graves' disease, either hyperthyroidism or ophthalmopathy (not recorded which). DNA for the CDR3: TGTGCCAGCAGTGTCGGAGTAGCTAACTATGGCTGCACCTTC. Protein product: CASSVGVANYGCTF.